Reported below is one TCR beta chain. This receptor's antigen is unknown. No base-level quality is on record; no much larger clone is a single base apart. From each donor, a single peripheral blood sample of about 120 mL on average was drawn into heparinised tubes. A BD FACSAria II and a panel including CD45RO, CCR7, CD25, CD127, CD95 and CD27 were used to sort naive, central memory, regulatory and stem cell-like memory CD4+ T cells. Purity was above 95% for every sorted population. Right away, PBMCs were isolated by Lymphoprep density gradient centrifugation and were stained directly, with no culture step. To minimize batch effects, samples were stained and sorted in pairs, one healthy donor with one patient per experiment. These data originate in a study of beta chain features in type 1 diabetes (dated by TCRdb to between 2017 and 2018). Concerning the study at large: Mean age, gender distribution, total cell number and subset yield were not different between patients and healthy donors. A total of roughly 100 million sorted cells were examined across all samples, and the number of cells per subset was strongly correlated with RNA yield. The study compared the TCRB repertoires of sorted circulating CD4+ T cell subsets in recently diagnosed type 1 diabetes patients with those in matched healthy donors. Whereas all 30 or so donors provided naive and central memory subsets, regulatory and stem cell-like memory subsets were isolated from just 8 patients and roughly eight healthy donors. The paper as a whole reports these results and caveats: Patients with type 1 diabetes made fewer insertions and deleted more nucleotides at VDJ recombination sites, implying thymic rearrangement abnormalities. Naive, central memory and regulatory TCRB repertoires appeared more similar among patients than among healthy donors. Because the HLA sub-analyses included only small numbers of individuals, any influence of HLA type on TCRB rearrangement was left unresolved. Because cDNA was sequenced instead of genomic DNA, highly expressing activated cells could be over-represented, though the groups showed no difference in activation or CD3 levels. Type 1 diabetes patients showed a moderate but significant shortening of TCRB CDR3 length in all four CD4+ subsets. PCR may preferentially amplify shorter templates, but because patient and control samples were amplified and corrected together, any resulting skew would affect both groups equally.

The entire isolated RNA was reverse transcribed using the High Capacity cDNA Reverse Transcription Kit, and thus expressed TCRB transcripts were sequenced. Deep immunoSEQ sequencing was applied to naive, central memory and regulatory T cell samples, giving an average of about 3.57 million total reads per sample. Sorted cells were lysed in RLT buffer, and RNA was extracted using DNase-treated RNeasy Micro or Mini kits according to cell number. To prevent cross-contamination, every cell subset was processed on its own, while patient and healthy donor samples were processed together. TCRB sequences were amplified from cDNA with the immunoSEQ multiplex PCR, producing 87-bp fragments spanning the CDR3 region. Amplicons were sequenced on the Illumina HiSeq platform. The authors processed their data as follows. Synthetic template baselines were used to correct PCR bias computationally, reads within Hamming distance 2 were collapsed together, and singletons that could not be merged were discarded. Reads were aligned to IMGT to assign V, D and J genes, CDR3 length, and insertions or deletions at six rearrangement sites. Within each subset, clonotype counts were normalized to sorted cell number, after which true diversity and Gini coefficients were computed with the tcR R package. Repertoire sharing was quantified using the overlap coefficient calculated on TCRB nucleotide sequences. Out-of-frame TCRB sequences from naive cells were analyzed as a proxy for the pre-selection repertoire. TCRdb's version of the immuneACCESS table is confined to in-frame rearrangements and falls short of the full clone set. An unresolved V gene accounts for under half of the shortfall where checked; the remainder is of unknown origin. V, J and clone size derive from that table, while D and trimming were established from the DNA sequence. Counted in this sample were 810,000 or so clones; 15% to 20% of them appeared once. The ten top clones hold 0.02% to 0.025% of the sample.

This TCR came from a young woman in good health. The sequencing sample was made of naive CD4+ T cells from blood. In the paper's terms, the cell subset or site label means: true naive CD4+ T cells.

The DNA sequence is TGTGCCAGCACCCAGGCGGCTTACAATGAGCAGTTCTTC. Its translation is CASTQAAYNEQFF. The chain joins TRBV28 to TRBJ2-1, with the D gene call left open. The V and J ends are trimmed by 7 bases and 4 bases, leaving 11 bases between them. Counted from cysteine to phenylalanine, this CDR3 has 13 amino acids. Of all the DNA, just the CDR3 is kept, 39 bases in frame from base 1. Looking up the germline V gene yields CDR1 MDHEN and CDR2 SYDVKM.